What follows is one T cell receptor beta chain and its context. Sequencing was performed with immunoSEQ multiplex PCR; in TCRdb, only in-frame clones are kept and a portion is missing. Among tens of thousands of clones, under 90% were seen once, and the ten largest hold 25% to 30%. These data are taken from a study of blood T cell repertoires in COVID-19. Study overall: The analysed material was cDNA or gDNA that came from T cells, B-cell-depleted T cells, or PBMCs.

Trimming removed 0 bases from V and 8 bases from J; junction bases left unmatched: 7. CDR1 is SGHRS, CDR2 YFSETQ, per germline. This CDR3 comprises 14 residues. The chain links TRBV5-1 to TRBJ1-2; 7 nucleotides match TRBD1. This TCR was sampled from a woman over 75 with active or convalescent COVID-19. The sample was peripheral blood. CDR3 residues: CASSLGGGEQGYTF. The CDR3 coding sequence is TGCGCCAGCAGCTTGGGAGGGGGCGAACAGGGCTACACCTTC.